The 27 T cell receptor beta chains below come from one sample, sequenced in a study of blood T cell repertoires in COVID-19. Some clones are missing from TCRdb's copy, which holds only in-frame ones; the method was immunoSEQ multiplex PCR. The table has about 200,000 clones, about nine tenths seen once; the top ten hold 3% to 4%. Sequenced sample: PBMCs or T cells enriched from blood (not recorded which). These TCRs come from a young woman with acute COVID-19.

The chain carries TRBV10-3 and TRBJ1-1, with D perhaps TRBD1 (5 bases). Trimming removed 6 bases from V and 0 bases from J, with 8 bases in between. Germline CDR1 is ENHRY and CDR2 is SYGVKD. The CDR3 has 13 amino acids. In nucleotides, the CDR3 is TGTGCCATCAGGACAGTCATGAACACTGAAGCTTTCTTT. This sequence encodes CAIRTVMNTEAFF.

The chain carries TRBV24-1 and TRBJ2-1; 13 positions match TRBD2. The ends lost 4 bases at V and 0 bases at J; junction bases unmatched: 14. The CDR3 is 21 amino acids. From germline, CDR1 is KGHDR and CDR2 SFDVKD. CDR3 bases: TGTGCCACCAGTGACTCCGGCCGGACTAGCGGGGGCCCGAGCTCCTACAATGAGCAGTTCTTC. Encoded protein: CATSDSGRTSGGPSSYNEQFF.

This clone was seen ten or more times. The chain's CDR3 is CASSPGPRGGVGEQFF. CDR3 bases: TGTGCCAGCTCACCAGGACCCCGGGGGGGCGTCGGAGAGCAGTTCTTC. The V gene is TRBV18, the J gene TRBJ2-1; 8 bases are shared with TRBD2. Germline V gene data show CDR1 as KGHSH and CDR2 as LQKENI. V shed 2 bases, J shed 10 bases, and the junction held 13 bases outside the gene matches. The CDR3 has 16 residues. Together with reference TRBV18 and TRBJ2-1, the CDR3 gives the full variable domain: NAGVMQNPRHLVRRRGQEARLRCSPMKGHSHVYWYRQLPEEGLKFMVYLQKENIIDESGMPKERFSAEFPKEGPSILRIQQVVRGDSAAYFCASSPGPRGGVGEQFFGPGTRLTVL.

The CDR3 nucleotides read TGTGCCAGTAGTATTCGGTTGAGTGCTGGAAACACCATATATTTT. Translating it yields CASSIRLSAGNTIYF. The chain links TRBV19 to TRBJ1-3; D gene uncertain. V lost 3 bases and J lost 2, with 11 bases in between. Germline CDR1 reads LNHDA; CDR2 reads SQIVND (reference sequence). There are 15 residues in the CDR3.

The chain couples TRBV5-5 to TRBJ1-2; D call uncertain. V was clipped by 3 bases and J by 7 bases, with 19 bases between them. CDR1 and CDR2 from the germline V gene are SGHKS and YYEKEE (reference sequence). This CDR3 is built from 15 residues. In DNA form, the CDR3 reads TGTGCCAGCAGCTCGACCGGTGGAGGCTACCGTGGCTACACCTTC. Translation gives CASSSTGGGYRGYTF.

The CDR3 loop is CATSDTGLATDTQYF. CDR3 coding DNA: TGTGCCACCAGTGATACAGGACTAGCGACAGATACGCAGTATTTT. The chain recombines TRBV24-1 with TRBJ2-3; TRBD2 aligns across 9 bases. The V and J ends lost 3 bases and 3 bases, in that order; junction bases with no gene match: 3. The CDR3 spans 15 residues. The V gene's germline CDR1 is KGHDR and CDR2 SFDVKD.

This chain uses TRBV12-2 with TRBJ1-1. TRBV12-2 is an annotated pseudogene. The CDR3 is 14 amino acids. CDR3 DNA sequence: TGTGCAAGTCGCCTCCGGGGTTGCGGCACTGAAGCTTTCTTT. Translation gives CASRLRGCGTEAFF.

The rearrangement joins TRBV4-3 to TRBJ2-7, with 9 positions matching TRBD1. V lost 3 bases and J lost 4; bases outside the gene matches: 4. The CDR3 has 14 amino acids. Germline V gene data show CDR1 as LGHNA and CDR2 as YSLEER. The chain's CDR3 is CASSHRDRAYEQYF. For the CDR3, the DNA is TGCGCCAGCAGCCACCGGGACAGGGCTTACGAGCAGTACTTC.

The chain uses TRBV7-9 and TRBJ1-2; D is unclear. Germline CDR1 reads SEHNR; CDR2 reads FQNEAQ (reference sequence). V was shortened by 1 base and J by 4 bases, with 7 bases between the two germline ends. This CDR3 has 13 residues. This chain's CDR3 is CASSLEAGYGYTF. The CDR3 nucleotides read TGTGCCAGCAGCTTAGAGGCAGGCTATGGCTACACCTTC.

The rearrangement links TRBV7-6 to TRBJ1-2; TRBD1 is a possible D gene (5 bases). With 4 bases removed from V and 7 bases from J, the gap between germline ends came to 19 bases. Germline V gene sequence: CDR1 SGHVS, CDR2 FNYEAQ. The CDR3 spans 15 residues. The CDR3 region is CASSSAFGGVGGYTF. Written as DNA, the CDR3 is TGTGCCAGCAGCTCGGCCTTCGGGGGTGTGGGTGGCTACACCTTC.

The chain is built from TRBV7-2 and TRBJ1-2, with D possibly TRBD1 on 6 matching bases. The CDR3 totals 15 residues. Germline assignment: CDR1 SGHTA and CDR2 FQGNSA. The V and J ends lost 3 bases and 4 bases respectively, with 15 bases between them. As DNA, the CDR3 is TGTGCCAGCAGCTTCGGAGTAGGGGGGGGCTATGGCTACACCTTC. Its translation is CASSFGVGGGYGYTF.

The chain recombines TRBV5-1 with TRBJ2-3; 7 bases align to TRBD1. V shed 5 bases and J 1 base; nucleotides not matched to a gene: 10. This CDR3 is 16 amino acids long. Germline assignment: CDR1 SGHRS and CDR2 YFSETQ. CDR3 DNA: TGCGCCAGCAGTTTTACCGGGACAGACGGCACAGATACGCAGTATTTT. Protein sequence: CASSFTGTDGTDTQYF.

The chain combines TRBV4-1 with TRBJ2-1; TRBD2 matches at 9 bases. The germline CDR1 and CDR2 sequences are MGHRA and YSYEKL. V shed 2 bases and J 7 bases; nucleotides not matched to a gene: 15. The CDR3 consists of 18 residues. CDR3 coding DNA: TGCGCCAGCAGCCAAACTACAGCGGGGGGTTCTGTACTTAATGAGCAGTTCTTC. Translated: CASSQTTAGGSVLNEQFF.

The rearrangement uses TRBV5-3 and TRBJ1-2; perhaps TRBD1 as D (5 bases). TRBV5-3 is identified as an open reading frame with a role that is uncertain. V was trimmed by 4 bases and J by 8 bases, leaving 27 bases between them. CDR3 length: 17 amino acids. CDR3 nucleotides: TGTGCCAGAAGCCTCATCATCCGGGACCCGATCGGGAGAGGCTACACCTTC. Its translation: CARSLIIRDPIGRGYTF.

V usage is TRBV6-6 and J usage is TRBJ2-1; D is possibly TRBD2 (5 bases). The germline V gene encodes CDR1 MNHNY and CDR2 SVGAGI (reference sequence). There are 12 residues in the CDR3. Trimming stripped 6 bases from V and 9 bases from J, with 12 bases between. The CDR3 nucleotides are TGTGCCAGCAGCTTAACTAGACTTGAGCAGTTCTTC. It encodes CASSLTRLEQFF.

The gene calls are TRBV4-3 and TRBJ1-4; D might be TRBD1 (5 bases). CDR3 length equals 17 residues. The germline V and J ends were trimmed by 4 bases and 5 bases, with 20 bases remaining between them. Germline V gene lookup returns CDR1 LGHNA and CDR2 YSLEER. CDR3 DNA sequence: TGCGCCAGCAGCCTCCTCGGAGACCCCACAGGAAATGAAAAACTGTTTTTT. Translation gives CASSLLGDPTGNEKLFF.

V is TRBV5-4 and J is TRBJ1-2; no reliable D call. V was pared by 7 bases and J by 5 bases, with 12 bases between. CDR3 length: 12 amino acids. Germline CDR1 SGHNT, CDR2 YYREEE (reference sequence). CDR3 in amino acids: CASLEPGYGYTF. CDR3 DNA sequence: TGTGCCAGCCTTGAGCCAGGATATGGCTACACCTTC.

The V call is TRBV10-3, the J call TRBJ2-2; TRBD2 agrees at 8 bases. The CDR3 runs to 18 residues. Germline assignment: CDR1 ENHRY and CDR2 SYGVKD. The V and J ends lost 4 bases and 0 bases, in that order; junction bases with no gene match: 10. This CDR3 reads CAISVLRSGGTNTGELFF. The CDR3 DNA reads TGTGCCATCAGTGTGTTAAGGAGCGGGGGTACGAACACCGGGGAGCTGTTTTTT.

V and J are TRBV11-2 and TRBJ1-1; no reliable D call. This CDR3 has 11 residues. Trimming took off 9 bases at V and 1 base at J, with 6 bases between the two ends. Germline V gives CDR1 SGHAT, CDR2 FQNNGV. The CDR3 bases are TGTGCCAGTCGGGAGAACACTGAAGCTTTCTTT. The encoded protein is CASRENTEAFF.

The V and J genes are TRBV5-1 and TRBJ2-5; a weak D match, TRBD2 (6 bases). Germline V gene sequence: CDR1 SGHRS, CDR2 YFSETQ. V was clipped by 7 bases and J by 1 base, with 14 bases between them. This CDR3 has 14 amino acids. CDR3 loop: CASGGTRAQETQYF. CDR3 coding DNA: TGCGCCAGCGGCGGGACCAGGGCCCAAGAGACCCAGTACTTC.

CDR3 in amino acids: CSVRGWGVNSGNTIYF. CDR3 bases: TGCAGCGTTCGTGGGTGGGGGGTCAACTCTGGAAACACCATATATTTT. The rearrangement joins TRBV29-1 to TRBJ1-3; TRBD1 might be the D (5 bases). V lost 5 bases to trimming and J lost 0 bases, with 17 bases between them. This CDR3 is built from 16 residues. Germline V gene data show CDR1 as SQVTM and CDR2 as ANQGSEA.

The chain uses TRBV3-1 (or the pseudogene TRBV3-2) and TRBJ2-1; 15 nucleotides align to TRBD2. Germline CDR1 reads LGHDT; CDR2 reads YNNKEL (reference sequence). The V and J ends lost 3 bases and 7 bases, in that order; junction bases with no gene match: 7. CDR3 length equals 17 residues. The CDR3 nucleotides read TGTGCCAGCAGCCACCAGCCGGGGACTAGCGGGGGGAATGAGCAGTTCTTC. It specifies CASSHQPGTSGGNEQFF.

V usage is TRBV6-5 and J usage is TRBJ1-6; D is perhaps TRBD1 (6 bases). The CDR3 totals 16 residues. Germline V gives CDR1 MNHEY, CDR2 SVGAGI. V dropped 4 bases and J dropped 5 bases, with 15 bases sitting between them. CDR3 region: CASSSSWGLNNSPLHF. The CDR3, as DNA: TGTGCCAGCAGTTCTTCCTGGGGGCTTAATAATTCACCCCTCCACTTT.

In its sample, this clone was seen once. V gene TRBV15 combines with J gene TRBJ1-1, with 7 bases aligning to TRBD1. The V gene end was trimmed by 6 bases and the J gene end by 1 base; junction bases not matched to a gene: 5. Germline CDR1 LNHNV, CDR2 YYDKDF (reference sequence). The length of the CDR3 is 14 residues. This chain's CDR3 is CATRGGLRNTEAFF. The CDR3 DNA follows: TGTGCCACCAGAGGGGGCCTGAGGAACACTGAAGCTTTCTTT.

The chain recombines TRBV3-1 (or the pseudogene TRBV3-2) with TRBJ1-2; D gene ambiguous. The CDR3 spans 17 residues. CDR1 and CDR2 from the germline V gene are LGHDT and YNNKEL (reference sequence). The V gene lost 4 bases and the J gene lost 5 bases, with 23 bases spanning the gap. The CDR3: CASSRSDIPNRVYGYTF. The CDR3 DNA is TGTGCCAGCAGCCGCTCTGATATTCCGAATAGAGTATATGGCTACACCTTC.

The rearrangement joins TRBV3-1 (or the pseudogene TRBV3-2) to TRBJ2-1, with 7 nucleotides matching TRBD1. This CDR3 has 11 amino acids. CDR1 and CDR2 from the germline V gene are LGHDT and YNNKEL (reference sequence). The junction had 6 bases not matched to a gene; V was cut back by 6 bases and J by 13 bases. CDR3 sequence reads: CASSDTGVQFF. The CDR3 nucleotides are TGTGCCAGCAGTGACACAGGGGTACAGTTCTTC.

The CDR3 is CASSHRGGEKLFF. CDR3 DNA: TGTGCCAGCAGCCACAGGGGGGGCGAAAAACTGTTTTTT. The J gene is TRBJ1-4, the V gene TRBV7-9; TRBD1 matches 8 bases. Germline CDR1 is SEHNR and CDR2 is FQNEAQ (reference sequence). This CDR3 contains 13 residues. V lost 5 bases, J lost 8 bases, and 4 bases stayed unmatched.